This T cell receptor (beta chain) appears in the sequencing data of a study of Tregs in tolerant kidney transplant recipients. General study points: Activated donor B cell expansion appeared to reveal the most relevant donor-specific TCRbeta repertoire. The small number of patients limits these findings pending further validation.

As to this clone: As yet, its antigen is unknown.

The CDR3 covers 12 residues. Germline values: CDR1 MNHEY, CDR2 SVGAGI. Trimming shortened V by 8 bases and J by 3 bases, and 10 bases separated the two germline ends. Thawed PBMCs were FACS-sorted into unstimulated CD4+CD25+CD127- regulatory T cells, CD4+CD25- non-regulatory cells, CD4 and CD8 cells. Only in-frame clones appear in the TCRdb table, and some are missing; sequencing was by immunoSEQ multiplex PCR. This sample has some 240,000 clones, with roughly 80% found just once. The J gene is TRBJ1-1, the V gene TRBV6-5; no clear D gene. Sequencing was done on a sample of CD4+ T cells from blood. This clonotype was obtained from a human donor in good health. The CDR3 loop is CASQDGYTEAFF. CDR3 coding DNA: TGTGCCAGCCAGGACGGATACACTGAAGCTTTCTTT.